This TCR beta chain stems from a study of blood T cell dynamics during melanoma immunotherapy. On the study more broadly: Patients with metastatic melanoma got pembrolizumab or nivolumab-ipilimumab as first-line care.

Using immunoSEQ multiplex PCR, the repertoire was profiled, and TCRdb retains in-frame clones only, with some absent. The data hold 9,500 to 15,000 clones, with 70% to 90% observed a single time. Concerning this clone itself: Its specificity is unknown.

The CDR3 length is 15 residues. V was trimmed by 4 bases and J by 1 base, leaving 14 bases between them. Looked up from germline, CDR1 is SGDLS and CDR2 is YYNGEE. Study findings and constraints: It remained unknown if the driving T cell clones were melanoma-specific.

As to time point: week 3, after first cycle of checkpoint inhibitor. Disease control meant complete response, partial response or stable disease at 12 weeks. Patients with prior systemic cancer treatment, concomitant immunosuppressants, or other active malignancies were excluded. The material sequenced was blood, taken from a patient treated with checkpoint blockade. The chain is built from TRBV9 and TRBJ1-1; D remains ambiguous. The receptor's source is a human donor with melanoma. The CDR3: CASSPHLGENTEAFF. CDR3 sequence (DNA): TGTGCCAGCAGCCCCCATTTGGGCGAGAACACTGAAGCTTTCTTT.